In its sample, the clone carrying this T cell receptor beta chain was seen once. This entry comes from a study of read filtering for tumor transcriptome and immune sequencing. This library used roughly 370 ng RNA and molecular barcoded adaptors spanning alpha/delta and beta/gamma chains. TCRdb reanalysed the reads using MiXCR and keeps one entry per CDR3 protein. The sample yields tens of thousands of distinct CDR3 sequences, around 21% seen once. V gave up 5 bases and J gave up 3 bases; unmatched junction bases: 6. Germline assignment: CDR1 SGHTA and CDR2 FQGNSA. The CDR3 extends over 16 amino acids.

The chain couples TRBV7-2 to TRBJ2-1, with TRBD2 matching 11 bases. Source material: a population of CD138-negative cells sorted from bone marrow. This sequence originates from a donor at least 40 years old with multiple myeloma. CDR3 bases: TGTGCCAGCAGCCCAATAGCGGGAGGGCGCTACAATGAGCAGTTCTTC. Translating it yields CASSPIAGGRYNEQFF.